This entry features one T cell receptor (beta chain) sequence. This record belongs to a study of shared clonotypes between healthy human individuals. Assay used: immunoSEQ multiplex PCR; TCRdb lists only in-frame clones, some missing. The top ten hold around 0.15% of the sample, which has 2.5 million or so clones, more than 80% seen once. Per germline, CDR1 SGHDT and CDR2 YYEEEE. Unmatched junction bases numbered 7, after V lost 3 bases and J lost 6 bases. The CDR3 extends over 15 amino acids. The chain joins TRBV5-6 to TRBJ2-3; 10 bases fit TRBD2. The receptor's source is a man younger than 30 in good health. Material for sequencing was naive CD4+ T cells sorted from blood. Subset defined: CD45RA+ positively selected. CDR3 sequence reads: CASSSSLAGVDTQYF. CDR3 bases: TGTGCCAGCAGCTCCTCGCTAGCGGGGGTCGATACGCAGTATTTT.